The rows below give T cell receptor beta chains drawn from one sample of a study of spatial heterogeneity in lung cancer. Via MiXCR, TCRdb re-called the 5' RACE reads, giving one row per CDR3 protein. The sample lists approximately 44,000 distinct CDR3 sequences, approximately 14% occurring once. The sample here was PBMCs, taken at surgery. All receptors derive from a male donor with early-stage non-small cell lung cancer. Each CDR3 is given with its conserved first and last residue. D genes are given only for firm matches. Expanded clones get a size class; other rows say once, few or many, or leave the size out.

length: 14
size: -
V: TRBV3-1
J: TRBJ1-2
D: -
DNA: TGTGCCAGCAGCCCGGCAGGGATCGGCTATGGCTACACCTTC
CDR3: CASSPAGIGYGYTF

length: 13
size: -
V: TRBV14
J: TRBJ2-7
D: TRBD1
DNA: TGTGCCAGCAGCCAAGGGACAGGATACGAGCAGTACTTC
CDR3: CASSQGTGYEQYF

length: 15
size: few
V: TRBV16
J: TRBJ2-1
D: TRBD2
DNA: TGTGCCAGCAGCCAGGGACTAGCGGGATACAATGAGCAGTTCTTC
CDR3: CASSQGLAGYNEQFF

length: 17
size: many
V: TRBV20-1
J: TRBJ2-1
D: TRBD2
DNA: TGCAGTGCGGAGGAGACTAGCGGCCTCAACTCCTACAATGAGCAGTTCTTC
CDR3: CSAEETSGLNSYNEQFF

length: 14
size: -
V: TRBV20-1
J: TRBJ2-1
D: TRBD2
DNA: TGCAGTGCTAACCCGGGACTAGTGAGCAATGAGCAGTTCTTC
CDR3: CSANPGLVSNEQFF

length: 18
size: few
V: TRBV19
J: TRBJ2-6
D: -
DNA: TGTGCCAGTAAGGGTAAAGGCCGACAAGACTCTGGGGCCAACGTCCTGACTTTC
CDR3: CASKGKGRQDSGANVLTF

length: 13
size: many
V: TRBV3-1
J: TRBJ2-7
D: -
DNA: TGTGCCAGCAGCCCCGGACGGTTGATCGAGCAGTACTTC
CDR3: CASSPGRLIEQYF

length: 13
size: many
V: TRBV7-9
J: TRBJ2-4
D: -
DNA: TGTGCCAGCAGCTTAGCAGGGTCGGTCATTCAGTACTTC
CDR3: CASSLAGSVIQYF

length: 14
size: few
V: TRBV24-1
J: TRBJ2-2
D: TRBD2
DNA: TGTGCCACCAGTGACCGACTAGCCAGCGGGGAGCTGTTTTTT
CDR3: CATSDRLASGELFF

length: 13
size: -
V: TRBV20-1
J: TRBJ2-7
D: TRBD1
DNA: TGCAGTGCTGCAGAAGGGGGCACCTACGAGCAGTACTTC
CDR3: CSAAEGGTYEQYF

length: 15
size: few
V: TRBV4-1
J: TRBJ1-1
D: -
DNA: TGCGCCAGCAGCCAAGCAGCGTTAGGGAACACTGAAGCTTTCTTT
CDR3: CASSQAALGNTEAFF

length: 14
size: few
V: TRBV6-5
J: TRBJ2-2
D: -
DNA: TGTGCCAGCAGTTACGGGGACAACACCGGGGAGCTGTTTTTT
CDR3: CASSYGDNTGELFF

length: 14
size: many
V: TRBV6-1
J: TRBJ1-2
D: TRBD1
DNA: TGTGCCAGCAGGATGGGACAGGGAGGCTATGGCTACACCTTC
CDR3: CASRMGQGGYGYTF

length: 12
size: few
V: TRBV20-1
J: TRBJ2-7
D: -
DNA: TGCAGTGCTCCTGACAGGACCTACGAGCAGTACTTC
CDR3: CSAPDRTYEQYF

length: 14
size: few
V: TRBV7-6
J: TRBJ1-1
D: -
DNA: TGTGCCAGCAGCTTAGCGACGGTGAACACTGAAGCTTTCTTT
CDR3: CASSLATVNTEAFF

length: 14
size: -
V: TRBV6-5
J: TRBJ1-4
D: -
DNA: TGTGCCAGCAGTTTCGACAGGTGGCGGGAAAAACTGTTTTTT
CDR3: CASSFDRWREKLFF

length: 16
size: few
V: TRBV6-1
J: TRBJ1-2
D: -
DNA: TGTGCCAGCAGTGAAGCGATATTTCGGACCGCCTATGGCTACACCTTC
CDR3: CASSEAIFRTAYGYTF

length: 15
size: many
V: TRBV28
J: TRBJ2-3
D: TRBD2
DNA: TGTGCCAGCAGTGTGACTAGCGGGAGGATAGATACGCAGTATTTT
CDR3: CASSVTSGRIDTQYF

length: 12
size: few
V: TRBV28
J: TRBJ1-1
D: -
DNA: TGTGCCAGTTGGCAGGTGAACACTGAAGCTTTCTTT
CDR3: CASWQVNTEAFF

length: 15
size: few
V: TRBV9
J: TRBJ1-5
D: -
DNA: TGTGCCAGCAGCGTAGATAACAGGAGCAATCAGCCCCAGCATTTT
CDR3: CASSVDNRSNQPQHF

length: 14
size: many
V: TRBV4-1
J: TRBJ1-5
D: TRBD1
DNA: TGCGCCAGCAGCCACCCAGACAGGGATCAGCCCCAGCATTTT
CDR3: CASSHPDRDQPQHF

length: 15
size: many
V: TRBV7-9
J: TRBJ2-7
D: TRBD2
DNA: TGTGCCAGCAGCTTAGGGACTAGCGGGAGCTACGAGCAGTACTTC
CDR3: CASSLGTSGSYEQYF

length: 15
size: few
V: TRBV5-1
J: TRBJ2-7
D: -
DNA: TGCGCCAGCAGCTTGGGAGTCTCGGGGAGGTACGAGCAGTACTTC
CDR3: CASSLGVSGRYEQYF

length: 16
size: -
V: TRBV6-2/TRBV6-3
J: TRBJ2-3
D: TRBD2
DNA: TGTGCCAGCAGATCTACTAGCGGGAGGGCCGGAGATACGCAGTATTTT
CDR3: CASRSTSGRAGDTQYF

length: 14
size: few
V: TRBV6-5
J: TRBJ1-2
D: -
DNA: TGTGCCAGCAGTTACTCTCCCAGATTCTATGGCTACACCTTC
CDR3: CASSYSPRFYGYTF

length: 12
size: many
V: TRBV7-2
J: TRBJ2-3
D: -
DNA: TGTGCCAGCAGCCCCACAGCCGATACGCAGTATTTT
CDR3: CASSPTADTQYF

length: 16
size: -
V: TRBV4-3
J: TRBJ2-3
D: TRBD1
DNA: TGCGCCAGCAGCCAAGGGACAGGGGGTCGGACAGATACGCAGTATTTT
CDR3: CASSQGTGGRTDTQYF

length: 16
size: few
V: TRBV15
J: TRBJ2-1
D: -
DNA: TGTGCCACCAGCAGAGCAGGAGGCAGGGACTACAATGAGCAGTTCTTC
CDR3: CATSRAGGRDYNEQFF

length: 16
size: few
V: TRBV6-2/TRBV6-3
J: TRBJ1-1
D: -
DNA: TGTGCCAGCAGTTACGGTGGGGGGCGAAGATACGCTGAAGCTTTCTTT
CDR3: CASSYGGGRRYAEAFF

length: 15
size: -
V: TRBV7-9
J: TRBJ2-7
D: TRBD2
DNA: TGTGCCAGCAGCCCCCAAGGGGCGGGGGCCTACGAGCAGTACTTC
CDR3: CASSPQGAGAYEQYF

length: 13
size: -
V: TRBV2
J: TRBJ2-7
D: TRBD1
DNA: TGTGCCACCAAGGGACAGGGGGCCTACGAGCAGTACTTC
CDR3: CATKGQGAYEQYF

length: 17
size: many
V: TRBV4-2
J: TRBJ1-3
D: TRBD1
DNA: TGTGCCAGCAGCCCCGCGCCTGGACAGGGAGTTGGAAACACCATATATTTT
CDR3: CASSPAPGQGVGNTIYF

length: 15
size: few
V: TRBV7-2
J: TRBJ2-1
D: -
DNA: TGTGCCAGCAGCTTAGACCAGCGTTCCTACAATGAGCAGTTCTTC
CDR3: CASSLDQRSYNEQFF

length: 13
size: -
V: TRBV28
J: TRBJ2-5
D: -
DNA: TGTGCCAGCAGTTCCCTAGGAGAAGAGACCCAGTACTTC
CDR3: CASSSLGEETQYF

length: 11
size: many
V: TRBV9
J: TRBJ2-3
D: -
DNA: TGTGCCAGCAGCGTAGCTGGTACGCAGTATTTT
CDR3: CASSVAGTQYF

length: 16
size: few
V: TRBV6-1
J: TRBJ1-6
D: -
DNA: TGTGCCAGCAGTGAATACGGGAGCTCCTATAATTCACCCCTCCACTTT
CDR3: CASSEYGSSYNSPLHF

length: 14
size: few
V: TRBV5-1
J: TRBJ1-6
D: TRBD1
DNA: TGCGCCAGCAGCATACAGGGGGCACATTCACCCCTCCACTTT
CDR3: CASSIQGAHSPLHF

length: 17
size: many
V: TRBV7-2
J: TRBJ2-4
D: TRBD1
DNA: TGTGCCAGCAGCTCCGGGACAGGGGTCGGGGCCAAAAACATTCAGTACTTC
CDR3: CASSSGTGVGAKNIQYF

length: 15
size: few
V: TRBV10-3
J: TRBJ2-7
D: TRBD1
DNA: TGTGCCATCAGCCCCGACAGGGGGGCTTCCTACGAGCAGTACTTC
CDR3: CAISPDRGASYEQYF

length: 13
size: -
V: TRBV3-1
J: TRBJ1-5
D: -
DNA: TGTGCCAGCAGCCAAAGCGTTGACCAGCCCCAGCATTTT
CDR3: CASSQSVDQPQHF

length: 14
size: -
V: TRBV12-3/TRBV12-4
J: TRBJ1-3
D: TRBD1
DNA: TGTGCCAGCAGCCGCCAGGGGGCTGGAAACACCATATATTTT
CDR3: CASSRQGAGNTIYF

length: 16
size: -
V: TRBV7-2
J: TRBJ1-3
D: -
DNA: TGTGCCAGCAGCTTAGTCGACACCGCCTCTGGAAACACCATATATTTT
CDR3: CASSLVDTASGNTIYF

length: 13
size: few
V: TRBV9
J: TRBJ1-1
D: TRBD1
DNA: TGTGCCAGCAGCGTAGGGACAGGGACTGAAGCTTTCTTT
CDR3: CASSVGTGTEAFF

length: 15
size: -
V: TRBV9
J: TRBJ1-6
D: TRBD1
DNA: TGTGCCAGCAGCGTAGACGACAGGGGAGATTCACCCCTCCACTTT
CDR3: CASSVDDRGDSPLHF

length: 12
size: few
V: TRBV9
J: TRBJ2-3
D: -
DNA: TGTGCCAGCAGCGGATTCACAGATACGCAGTATTTT
CDR3: CASSGFTDTQYF

length: 16
size: -
V: TRBV7-2
J: TRBJ1-5
D: -
DNA: TGTGCCAGCAGCTTCGGAAGCACAGGAGACGGTCAGCCCCAGCATTTT
CDR3: CASSFGSTGDGQPQHF

length: 14
size: few
V: TRBV6-2/TRBV6-3
J: TRBJ2-3
D: -
DNA: TGTGCCAGCTGCAGGGACGGACGCACAGATACGCAGTATTTT
CDR3: CASCRDGRTDTQYF

length: 14
size: -
V: TRBV7-2
J: TRBJ2-3
D: -
DNA: TGTGCCAGCAGCCGAAGGGCGGGGACAGATACGCAGTATTTT
CDR3: CASSRRAGTDTQYF

length: 13
size: -
V: TRBV5-1
J: TRBJ1-2
D: -
DNA: TGCGCCAGCAGCTACGGACGAACCTATGGCTACACCTTC
CDR3: CASSYGRTYGYTF

length: 18
size: many
V: TRBV20-1
J: TRBJ2-3
D: TRBD2
DNA: TGCAGTGCCAACGACCCGCGACTAGCGGGAGGGGCCACAGATACGCAGTATTTT
CDR3: CSANDPRLAGGATDTQYF

length: 15
size: many
V: TRBV2
J: TRBJ1-2
D: TRBD1
DNA: TGTGCCAGCAGAGAAACGGGACAGGGGGTGCGCGGCTACACCTTC
CDR3: CASRETGQGVRGYTF

length: 14
size: many
V: TRBV28
J: TRBJ2-4
D: -
DNA: TGTGCCAGCAGGAATACTGCTAGGAGAAACATTCAGTACTTC
CDR3: CASRNTARRNIQYF

length: 12
size: many
V: TRBV7-8
J: TRBJ1-2
D: -
DNA: TGTGCCAGCAGCCCGCAGGGCTATGGCTACACCTTC
CDR3: CASSPQGYGYTF

length: 16
size: few
V: TRBV7-2
J: TRBJ1-1
D: -
DNA: TGTGCCAGCAGCTTAGCGCCAAATGGAAGGGGCACTGAAGCTTTCTTT
CDR3: CASSLAPNGRGTEAFF

length: 13
size: few
V: TRBV5-1
J: TRBJ2-5
D: TRBD1
DNA: TGCGCCAGCAGCCCGACAGGGTTGGAGACCCAGTACTTC
CDR3: CASSPTGLETQYF

length: 17
size: -
V: TRBV6-2/TRBV6-3
J: TRBJ1-5
D: -
DNA: TGTGCCAGCAGTTACCCACGGCGGGGATGGGACAATCAGCCCCAGCATTTT
CDR3: CASSYPRRGWDNQPQHF